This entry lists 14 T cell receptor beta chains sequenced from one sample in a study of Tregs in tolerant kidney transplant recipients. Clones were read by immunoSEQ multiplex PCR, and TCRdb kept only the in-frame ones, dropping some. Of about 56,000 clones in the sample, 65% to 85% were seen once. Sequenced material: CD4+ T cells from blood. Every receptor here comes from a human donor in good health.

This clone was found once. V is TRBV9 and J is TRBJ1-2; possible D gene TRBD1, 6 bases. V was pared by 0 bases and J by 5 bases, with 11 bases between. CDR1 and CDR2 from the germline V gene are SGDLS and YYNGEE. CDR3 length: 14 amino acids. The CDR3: CASSVGEGVYGYTF. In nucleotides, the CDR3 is TGTGCCAGCAGCGTAGGAGAGGGGGTTTATGGCTACACCTTC.

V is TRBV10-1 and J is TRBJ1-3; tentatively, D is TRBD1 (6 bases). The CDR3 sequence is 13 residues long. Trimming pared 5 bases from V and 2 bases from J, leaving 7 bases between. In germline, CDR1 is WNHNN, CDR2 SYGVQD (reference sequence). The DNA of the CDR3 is TGCGCCAGCAGTACAGGGACTGGAAACACCATATATTTT. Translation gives CASSTGTGNTIYF.

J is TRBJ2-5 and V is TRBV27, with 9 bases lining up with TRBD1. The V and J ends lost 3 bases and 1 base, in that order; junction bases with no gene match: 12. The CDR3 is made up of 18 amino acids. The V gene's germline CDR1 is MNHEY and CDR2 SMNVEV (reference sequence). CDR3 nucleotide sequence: TGTGCCAGCAGTTTTCGGGGACAGGGCCAATGGTCCCAAGAGACCCAGTACTTC. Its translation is CASSFRGQGQWSQETQYF.

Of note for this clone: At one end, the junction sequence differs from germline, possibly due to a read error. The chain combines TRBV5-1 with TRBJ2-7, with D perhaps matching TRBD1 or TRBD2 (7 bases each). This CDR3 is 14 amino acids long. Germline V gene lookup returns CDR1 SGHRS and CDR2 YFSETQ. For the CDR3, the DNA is TGTGCCAGCAGCGGGGACAGACTAAACTACGAGCAGTACTTC. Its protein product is CASSGDRLNYEQYF.

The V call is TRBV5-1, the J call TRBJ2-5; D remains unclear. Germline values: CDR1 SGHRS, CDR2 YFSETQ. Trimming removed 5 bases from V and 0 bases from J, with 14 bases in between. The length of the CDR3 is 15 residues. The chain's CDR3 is CASRINPTYQETQYF. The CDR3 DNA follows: TGCGCCAGCAGGATTAACCCCACCTACCAAGAGACCCAGTACTTC.

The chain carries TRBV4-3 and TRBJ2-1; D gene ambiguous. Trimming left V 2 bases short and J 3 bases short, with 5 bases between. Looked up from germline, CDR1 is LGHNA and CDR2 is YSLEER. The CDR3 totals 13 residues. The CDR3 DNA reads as TGCGCCAGCAGCCAACGAAGCTACAATGAGCAGTTCTTC. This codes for CASSQRSYNEQFF.

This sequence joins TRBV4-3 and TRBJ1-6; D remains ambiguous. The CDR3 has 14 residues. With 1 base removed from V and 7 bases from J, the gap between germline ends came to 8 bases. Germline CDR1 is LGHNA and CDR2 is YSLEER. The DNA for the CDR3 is TGCGCCAGCAGCCAAGTCGGGGTGAATTCACCCCTCCACTTT. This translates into CASSQVGVNSPLHF.

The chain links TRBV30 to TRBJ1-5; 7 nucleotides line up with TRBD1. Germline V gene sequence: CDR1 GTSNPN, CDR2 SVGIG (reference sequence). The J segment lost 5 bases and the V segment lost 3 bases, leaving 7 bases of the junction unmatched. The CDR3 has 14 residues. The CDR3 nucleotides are TGTGCCTGGAGAAGTGACAGGGAAGATCAGCCCCAGCATTTT. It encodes CAWRSDREDQPQHF.

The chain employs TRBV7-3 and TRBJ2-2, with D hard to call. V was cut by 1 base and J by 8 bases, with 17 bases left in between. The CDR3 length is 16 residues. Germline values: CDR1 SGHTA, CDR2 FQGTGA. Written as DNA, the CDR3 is TGTGCCAGCAGCTTAAAACTAACCTTCATAAGGGGGGAGCTGTTTTTT. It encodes CASSLKLTFIRGELFF.

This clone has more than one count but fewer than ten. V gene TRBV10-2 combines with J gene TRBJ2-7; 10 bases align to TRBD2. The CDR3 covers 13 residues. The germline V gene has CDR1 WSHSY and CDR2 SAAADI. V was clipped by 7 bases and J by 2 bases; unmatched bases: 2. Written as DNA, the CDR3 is TGCGCCAGCACTCTAGCGGGGGCCTACGAGCAGTACTTC. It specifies CASTLAGAYEQYF.

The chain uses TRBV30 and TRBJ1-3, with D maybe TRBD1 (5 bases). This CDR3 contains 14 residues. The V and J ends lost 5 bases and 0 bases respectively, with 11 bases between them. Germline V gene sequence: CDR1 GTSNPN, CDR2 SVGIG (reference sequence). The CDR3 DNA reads TGTGCCTGGTCGGACACTAACTCTGGAAACACCATATATTTT. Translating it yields CAWSDTNSGNTIYF.

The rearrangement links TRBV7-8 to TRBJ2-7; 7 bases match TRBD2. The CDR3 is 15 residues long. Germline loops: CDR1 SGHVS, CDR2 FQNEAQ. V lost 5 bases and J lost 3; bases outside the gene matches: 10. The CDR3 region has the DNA TGTGCCAGCAGCATGGACGGGACTATCGTCTACGAGCAGTACTTC. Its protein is CASSMDGTIVYEQYF.

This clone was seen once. CDR3 DNA sequence: TGTGCCAGCAGTTACTTACAACAGGGGTCCGGGGAGCTGTTTTTT. Amino acids: CASSYLQQGSGELFF. The chain employs TRBV6-6 and TRBJ2-2; 7 bases are a match to TRBD1. CDR3 length: 15 amino acids. V was clipped by 1 base and J by 6 bases; unmatched bases: 5. Germline loops: CDR1 MNHNY, CDR2 SVGAGI (reference sequence).

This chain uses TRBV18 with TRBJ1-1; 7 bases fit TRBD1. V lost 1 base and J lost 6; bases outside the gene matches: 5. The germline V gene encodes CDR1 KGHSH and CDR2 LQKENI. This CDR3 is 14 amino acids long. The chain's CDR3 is CASSPQTGAAEAFF. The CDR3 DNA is TGTGCCAGCTCACCACAAACAGGGGCTGCTGAAGCTTTCTTT.